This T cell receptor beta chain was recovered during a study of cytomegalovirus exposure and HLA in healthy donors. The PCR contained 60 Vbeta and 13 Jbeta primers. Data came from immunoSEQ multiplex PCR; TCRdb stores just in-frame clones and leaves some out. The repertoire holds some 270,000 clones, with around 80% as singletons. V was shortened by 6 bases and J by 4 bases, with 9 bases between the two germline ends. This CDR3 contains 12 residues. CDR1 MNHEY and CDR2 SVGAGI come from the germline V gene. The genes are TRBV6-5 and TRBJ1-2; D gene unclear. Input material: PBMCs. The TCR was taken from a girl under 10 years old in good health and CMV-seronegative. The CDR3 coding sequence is TGTGCCAGCAGCCTCCGAGGCTATGGCTACACCTTC. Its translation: CASSLRGYGYTF.